This entry features one T cell receptor (beta chain) sequence. Its antigen is as yet unknown. Authors of the study amplified TCR beta CDR3 regions from RNA transcripts. An initial round of RT-PCR targeting the TCR CDR3 relied on the HTBI primer set. TCRdb reanalysed the multiplex PCR reads using MiXCR and keeps one entry per CDR3 protein. The data contain more than 300,000 distinct CDR3 sequences, approximately 18% of them seen just once; the ten biggest clones take up around a third. Hyperthyroidism, newly diagnosed and lasting under 2 months, affected patients aged 18 to 65. Diagnoses used clinical symptoms, serum thyroxine and TRAb, thyroid ultrasound and orbital computed tomography. Blood sampling occurred at first hyperthyroidism diagnosis, ahead of any ophthalmopathy symptoms. The data originate from a study of T cells in Graves' hyperthyroidism and ophthalmopathy. Findings of the study overall: Ophthalmopathy was model-predicted a median roughly 6.2 months pre-onset.

Trimming took 5 bases from V and 0 from J; bases not matched to a gene: 11. This CDR3 region has 18 residues. CDR1 is SGHAT and CDR2 is FQNNGV in the germline V gene. Sequencing was performed on blood. V gene TRBV11-2 combines with J gene TRBJ2-3; TRBD2 matches 10 bases. The source is a woman aged 30 to 39 with Graves' hyperthyroidism that later progressed to Graves' ophthalmopathy. For the CDR3, the DNA is TGTGCCAGCAGCCTGGAACTAGCGGGGACCCGAAGCACAGATACGCAGTATTTT. It specifies CASSLELAGTRSTDTQYF.